Presented here are 30 T cell receptor beta chains from one specimen sequenced in a study of Graves' ophthalmopathy and Graves' hyperthyroidism. Beta-chain TCR CDR3 regions were amplified from RNA transcripts. The first round was an RT-PCR with HTBI primers, and the second round was a multiplex PCR. TCRdb called the multiplex PCR reads again in MiXCR, with one record for every CDR3 protein. The table shows around 1.1 million distinct CDR3 sequences, with about 36% occurring only once. The sequenced sample consisted of peripheral blood or thyroid tissue (not recorded which). The receptor set was obtained from an adult man with Graves' hyperthyroidism.

This rearrangement joins TRBV4-3 to TRBJ1-6; 9 nucleotides align to TRBD1. The germline V gene has CDR1 LGHNA and CDR2 YSLEER. This CDR3 spans 16 amino acids. V shed 0 bases, J shed 7 bases, and the junction held 4 bases outside the gene matches. The DNA of the CDR3 is TGCGCCAGCAGCCAAGATTTTGGGACAGGGAATTCACCCCTCCACTTT. As protein: CASSQDFGTGNSPLHF.

CDR3 loop: CASSQGLLGRANVLTF. The CDR3 nucleotides are TGTGCCAGCAGCCAGGGGCTCTTGGGCAGGGCCAACGTCCTGACTTTC. The chain combines TRBV7-9 with TRBJ2-6; a weak D match, TRBD1 (6 bases). V dropped 5 bases and J dropped 5 bases, with 16 bases sitting between them. CDR3 size: 16 residues. Germline CDR1 is SEHNR and CDR2 is FQNEAQ (reference sequence).

This clonotype was picked up a small number of times. The chain couples TRBV11-3 to TRBJ2-2; possible D gene TRBD1, 6 bases. The CDR3 runs 16 residues. The germline V gene encodes CDR1 SGHNT and CDR2 YENEEA. Between the trimmed V and J ends, which lost 5 bases and 2 bases, there was a span of 15 bases. The CDR3, as DNA: TGTGCCAGCAGCCCGCCCGGGACACCTAACACCGGGGAGCTGTTTTTT. It yields the protein CASSPPGTPNTGELFF.

The V gene is TRBV12-3 or TRBV12-4, the J gene TRBJ2-5; the D gene could be TRBD1 or TRBD2 (6 bases each). V lost 5 bases to trimming and J lost 7 bases, with 20 bases between them. This CDR3 region has 15 residues. CDR3: CASSGGISGAGTQYF. The CDR3 DNA sequence: TGTGCCAGCAGTGGGGGGATATCAGGGGCGGGGACCCAGTACTTC.

The chain has TRBV30 and TRBJ1-1; D remains unclear. V shed 4 bases and J shed 5 bases, with 8 bases lying between them. The CDR3 spans 11 residues. Germline V gene data show CDR1 as GTSNPN and CDR2 as SVGIG (reference sequence). The DNA of the CDR3 is TGTGCCTGGAATAGGATGACTGAAGCTTTCTTT. Residues: CAWNRMTEAFF.

This clonotype showed up many times. The gene calls are TRBV7-9 and TRBJ2-5; D is ambiguous. Trimming left V 5 bases short and J 7 bases short, with 5 bases between. This CDR3 region has 10 residues. The germline gives CDR1 SEHNR, CDR2 FQNEAQ (reference sequence). Here the CDR3 reads CASSPVTQYF. In DNA, the CDR3 is TGTGCCAGCAGCCCCGTGACCCAGTACTTC.

The chain joins TRBV6-5 to TRBJ1-1, with 7 nucleotides matching TRBD1. The ends lost 2 bases at V and 1 base at J; junction bases unmatched: 1. The CDR3 has 14 residues. Germline V CDR1 and CDR2: MNHEY, SVGAGI. The CDR3 sequence: CASSYQGENTEAFF. The CDR3 DNA is TGTGCCAGCAGTTACCAGGGGGAGAACACTGAAGCTTTCTTT.

At least ten counts were recorded for this clonotype. An end of the junction does not agree with germline; a read error may underlie this. J is TRBJ2-5 and V is TRBV5-1; D is ambiguous. The germline V gene encodes CDR1 SGHRS and CDR2 YFSETQ. CDR3 length: 14 residues. The CDR3 sequence: CASSLVPNQETQYF. The CDR3 nucleotides read TGTGCCAGCAGCTTGGTGCCGAACCAAGAGACCCAGTACTTC.

CDR3 in DNA: TGTGCCACAAAAGCGGGGCGGTCGGTGTACCAAGAGACCCAGTACTTC. It yields the protein CATKAGRSVYQETQYF. This chain uses TRBV10-3 with TRBJ2-5; 7 bases align to TRBD2. CDR1 and CDR2 from the germline V gene are ENHRY and SYGVKD. The CDR3 is made up of 16 amino acids. The junction had 14 bases not matched to a gene; V was cut back by 10 bases and J by 0 bases.

The chain recombines TRBV6-6 with TRBJ2-7, with 7 bases that match TRBD1. This CDR3 region has 16 residues. The J segment lost 2 bases and the V segment lost 0 bases, leaving 7 bases of the junction unmatched. Germline V gene data show CDR1 as MNHNY and CDR2 as SVGAGI (reference sequence). The CDR3 loop reads CASSYSVGTATYEQYF. For the CDR3, the DNA is TGTGCCAGCAGTTACTCAGTCGGGACAGCAACCTACGAGCAGTACTTC.

This clonotype came up a few times. The chain carries TRBV27 and TRBJ1-2; 7 bases are a match to TRBD1. The germline gives CDR1 MNHEY, CDR2 SMNVEV (reference sequence). V trimming: 8 bases; J trimming: 0 bases; junction bases outside the gene matches: 6. This CDR3 spans 14 amino acids. The CDR3 reads CASGTGVANYGYTF. CDR3 coding DNA: TGTGCCAGCGGAACAGGGGTCGCTAACTATGGCTACACCTTC.

This clonotype was seen at least ten times. The chain recombines TRBV9 with TRBJ2-7; 7 bases fit TRBD1. Germline V CDR1 and CDR2: SGDLS, YYNGEE. Losses at the gene ends were 1 base for V and 1 base for J; bases not matched to a gene: 5. The CDR3 length is 15 residues. This chain's CDR3 is CASSVNTGESYEQYF. Written as DNA, the CDR3 is TGTGCCAGCAGCGTAAACACAGGGGAATCCTACGAGCAGTACTTC.

V usage is TRBV2 and J usage is TRBJ1-6; 7 positions agree with TRBD1. In germline, CDR1 is SNHLY, CDR2 FYNNEI. This CDR3 is built from 14 residues. The V and J ends lost 9 bases and 7 bases, in that order; junction bases with no gene match: 9. The CDR3 region is CASGGDSENSPLHF. The CDR3 coding sequence is TGTGCCAGTGGAGGGGACAGCGAAAATTCACCCCTCCACTTT.

The gene calls are TRBV15 and TRBJ1-4, with TRBD1 identical over 8 bases. Germline V gene lookup returns CDR1 LNHNV and CDR2 YYDKDF (reference sequence). The CDR3 runs 14 residues. The V gene end was trimmed by 6 bases and the J gene end by 7 bases; junction bases not matched to a gene: 7. The CDR3 nucleotides are TGTGCCACCAGTAGTACAGGGGGGAGTGAAAAACTGTTTTTT. It yields the protein CATSSTGGSEKLFF.

This clonotype was observed a handful of times. V gene TRBV7-6 combines with J gene TRBJ1-5, with D unclear. Germline values: CDR1 SGHVS, CDR2 FNYEAQ. Trimming pared 3 bases from V and 1 base from J, leaving 10 bases between. The CDR3 contains 15 residues. The CDR3 DNA follows: TGTGCCAGCAGCTTGAGTGAGGACAGCAATCAGCCCCAGCATTTT. It translates to CASSLSEDSNQPQHF.

The chain combines TRBV6-6 with TRBJ1-5; TRBD1 aligns across 7 bases. This CDR3 spans 14 amino acids. Germline CDR1 reads MNHNY; CDR2 reads SVGAGI (reference sequence). V dropped 6 bases and J dropped 10; count of bases not matched to a gene: 12. CDR3 protein: CASSPAGQPFPQHF. The CDR3 DNA sequence: TGTGCCAGCAGCCCAGCGGGACAGCCATTTCCCCAGCATTTT.

The rearrangement joins TRBV7-7 to TRBJ1-2, with 7 bases matching TRBD1. The CDR3 consists of 17 residues. V dropped 4 bases and J dropped 1; count of bases not matched to a gene: 12. Germline CDR1 reads SSHAT; CDR2 reads FNYEAQ (reference sequence). CDR3 in DNA: TGTGCCAGCAGCTCAACAGCCGGGACAGAGCTTAACTATGGCTACACCTTC. It is translated as CASSSTAGTELNYGYTF.

This clonotype was detected only a few times. The chain recombines TRBV28 with TRBJ1-1, with no clear D. V lost 7 bases, J lost 0 bases, and 9 bases lay in between. Looked up from germline, CDR1 is MDHEN and CDR2 is SYDVKM. This CDR3 region has 13 residues. CDR3 sequence (DNA): TGTGCCAGCATCACTTCCGTGAACACTGAAGCTTTCTTT. Its protein product is CASITSVNTEAFF.

The sample holds many counts of this clonotype. A junction boundary mismatches the germline segment, possibly from a read error. The chain links TRBV4-2 to TRBJ2-7; 7 bases fit TRBD1. This CDR3 is built from 14 residues. CDR1 and CDR2 (germline): LGHNA, YNFKEQ. CDR3 amino acids: CASSQDVVGDSPFF. The CDR3, as DNA: TGTGCCAGCAGCCAAGACGTCGTCGGGGACAGTCCCTTCTTC.

The chain carries TRBV29-1 and TRBJ1-1; D not resolved. Trimming stripped 4 bases from V and 11 bases from J, with 11 bases between. CDR3 length: 10 residues. Germline CDR1 SQVTM, CDR2 ANQGSEA. The CDR3 loop reads CSVGSGGAFF. The CDR3 DNA sequence: TGCAGCGTTGGGTCGGGAGGGGCTTTCTTT. Looking up the rest from reference TRBV29-1 and TRBJ1-1 gives the full variable domain: SAVISQKPSRDICQRGTSLTIQCQVDSQVTMMFWYRQQPGQSLTLIATANQGSEATYESGFVIDKFPISRPNLTFSTLTVSNMSPEDSSIYLCSVGSGGAFFGQGTRLTVV.

The chain links TRBV12-3 or TRBV12-4 to TRBJ2-5, with 8 bases fitting TRBD1. This CDR3 spans 15 amino acids. Losses at the gene ends were 5 bases for V and 4 bases for J; bases not matched to a gene: 9. The CDR3 DNA sequence: TGTGCCAGCAGTCACAATACAGGGGGGTCAGAGACCCAGTACTTC. Translated: CASSHNTGGSETQYF.

This sequence joins TRBV30 and TRBJ2-7; the D gene is possibly TRBD1 (6 bases). Per the germline V gene, CDR1 is GTSNPN and CDR2 is SVGIG (reference sequence). This CDR3 region has 14 residues. V was trimmed by 4 bases and J by 2 bases, leaving 15 bases between them. This CDR3 is CAWNRGTHTYEQYF. The DNA of the CDR3 is TGTGCCTGGAATCGTGGGACACACACCTACGAGCAGTACTTC.

This chain connects TRBV27 to TRBJ1-1, with D unclear. The CDR3 is 13 residues long. CDR1 is MNHEY, CDR2 SMNVEV, per germline (reference sequence). Trimming pared 6 bases from V and 3 bases from J, leaving 11 bases between. The CDR3 DNA reads TGTGCCAGCAGACGGGTCGGGGACACTGAAGCTTTCTTT. Its translation is CASRRVGDTEAFF.

This chain joins TRBV5-1 and TRBJ1-1, with D hard to call. The CDR3 runs 16 residues. The V gene's germline CDR1 is SGHRS and CDR2 YFSETQ. Deletions cut 0 bases from V and 5 bases from J, with 17 bases between. The chain's CDR3 is CASSLAGEGLRTEAFF. CDR3 bases: TGCGCCAGCAGCTTGGCGGGCGAGGGTCTAAGGACTGAAGCTTTCTTT.

This clonotype was found many times. This chain links TRBV29-1 with TRBJ2-5; D could derive from TRBD1 or TRBD2 (6 bases each). Trimming removed 7 bases from V and 5 bases from J, with 20 bases in between. Germline CDR1 SQVTM, CDR2 ANQGSEA. The CDR3 has 14 amino acids. This CDR3 reads CSARLRGRRETQYF. CDR3 sequence (DNA): TGCAGCGCCAGACTTCGGGGGCGAAGGGAGACCCAGTACTTC. Full variable domain (missing parts from reference TRBV29-1 and TRBJ2-5): SAVISQKPSRDICQRGTSLTIQCQVDSQVTMMFWYRQQPGQSLTLIATANQGSEATYESGFVIDKFPISRPNLTFSTLTVSNMSPEDSSIYLCSARLRGRRETQYFGPGTRLLVL.

As concerns this clonotype: An end of the junction differs from the germline gene, which may be a read error. The chain joins TRBV2 to TRBJ1-1; 7 nucleotides agree with TRBD1. Germline V gene data show CDR1 as SNHLY and CDR2 as FYNNEI. This CDR3 contains 15 residues. CDR3 protein: CASSEGGGEYTETFF. The CDR3 coding sequence is TGTGCCAGCAGTGAGGGAGGGGGCGAGTACACTGAAACTTTCTTT.

This clonotype showed up many times. This sequence joins TRBV25-1 and TRBJ2-5; 7 bases are shared with TRBD2. In germline, CDR1 is MGHDK, CDR2 SYGVNS. This CDR3 has 15 residues. The trim removed 7 bases at V and 0 bases at J, leaving 8 bases unmatched. CDR3 sequence (DNA): TGTGCCAGCATCGGAGCGGGGAGTAACCAAGAGACCCAGTACTTC. Translating it yields CASIGAGSNQETQYF.

This chain connects TRBV9 to TRBJ1-2; tentative D call: TRBD1 (5 bases). There are 14 residues in the CDR3. CDR1 and CDR2 (germline): SGDLS, YYNGEE. Trimming removed 0 bases from V and 7 bases from J, with 13 bases in between. CDR3 loop: CASSVDGGERGYTF. The DNA of the CDR3 is TGTGCCAGCAGCGTAGATGGGGGGGAACGTGGCTACACCTTC.

This chain joins TRBV7-2 and TRBJ1-4; D gene unclear. The germline V and J ends were trimmed by 4 bases and 10 bases, with 19 bases remaining between them. This CDR3 contains 15 residues. CDR1 and CDR2 from the germline V gene are SGHTA and FQGNSA. This CDR3 reads CASSWQVMNTGKLFF. For the CDR3, the DNA is TGTGCCAGCAGCTGGCAGGTAATGAACACTGGAAAACTGTTTTTT. Full variable domain (remainder filled in from reference TRBV7-2 and TRBJ1-4): GAGVSQSPSNKVTEKGKDVELRCDPISGHTALYWYRQSLGQGLEFLIYFQGNSAPDKSGLPSDRFSAERTGGSVSTLTIQRTQQEDSAVYLCASSWQVMNTGKLFFGSGTQLSVL.

This clonotype was observed many times. The chain is built from TRBV20-1 and TRBJ1-6, with a weak D call TRBD1 (6 bases). CDR1 is DFQATT, CDR2 SNEGSKA, per germline (reference sequence). The V end lost 1 base, the J end lost 0 bases, and 10 bases lay between the germline ends. The CDR3 runs 16 residues. The CDR3, as DNA: TGCAGTGCTAGAGGGCAGGACAGCTCCTATAATTCACCCCTCCACTTT. As protein: CSARGQDSSYNSPLHF.